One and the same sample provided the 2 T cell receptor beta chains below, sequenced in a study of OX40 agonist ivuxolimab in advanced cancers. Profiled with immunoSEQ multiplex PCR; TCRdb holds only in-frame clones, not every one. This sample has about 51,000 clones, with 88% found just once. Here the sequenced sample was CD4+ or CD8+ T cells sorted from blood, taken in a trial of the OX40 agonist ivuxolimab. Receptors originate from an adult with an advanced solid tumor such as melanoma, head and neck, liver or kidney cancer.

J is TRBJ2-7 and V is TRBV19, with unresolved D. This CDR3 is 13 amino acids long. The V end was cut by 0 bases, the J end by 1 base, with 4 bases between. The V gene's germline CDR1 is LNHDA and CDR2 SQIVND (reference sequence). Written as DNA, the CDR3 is TGTGCCAGTAGTATAGAAGGGTCCTACGAGCAGTACTTC. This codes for CASSIEGSYEQYF.

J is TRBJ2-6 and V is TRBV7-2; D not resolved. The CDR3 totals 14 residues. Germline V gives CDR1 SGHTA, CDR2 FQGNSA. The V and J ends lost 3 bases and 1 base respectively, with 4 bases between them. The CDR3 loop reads CASSFDSGANVLTF. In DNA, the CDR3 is TGTGCCAGCAGCTTTGATTCTGGGGCCAACGTCCTGACTTTC. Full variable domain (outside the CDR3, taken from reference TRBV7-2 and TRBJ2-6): GAGVSQSPSNKVTEKGKDVELRCDPISGHTALYWYRQSLGQGLEFLIYFQGNSAPDKSGLPSDRFSAERTGGSVSTLTIQRTQQEDSAVYLCASSFDSGANVLTFGAGSRLTVL.